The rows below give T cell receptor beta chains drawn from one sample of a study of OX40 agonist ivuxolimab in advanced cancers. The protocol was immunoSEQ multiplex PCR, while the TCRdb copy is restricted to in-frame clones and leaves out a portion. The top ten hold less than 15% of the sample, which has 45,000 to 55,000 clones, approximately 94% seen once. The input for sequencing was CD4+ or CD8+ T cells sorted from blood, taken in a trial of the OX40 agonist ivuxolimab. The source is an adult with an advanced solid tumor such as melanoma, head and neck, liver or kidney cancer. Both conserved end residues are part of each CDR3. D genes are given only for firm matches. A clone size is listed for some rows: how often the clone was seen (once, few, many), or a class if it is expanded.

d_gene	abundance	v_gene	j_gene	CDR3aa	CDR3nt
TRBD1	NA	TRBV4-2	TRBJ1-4	CASSQTGTVDEKLFF	TGTGCCAGCAGCCAAACCGGGACAGTCGATGAAAAACTGTTTTTT
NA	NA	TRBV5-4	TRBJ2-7	CASSTDGPLLAYEQYF	TGTGCCAGCAGCACGGACGGACCACTACTTGCCTACGAGCAGTACTTC
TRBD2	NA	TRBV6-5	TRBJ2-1	CASSPGTSSPNEQFF	TGTGCCAGCAGTCCCGGGACTAGCAGTCCCAATGAGCAGTTCTTC
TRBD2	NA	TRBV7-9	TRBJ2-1	CASSLGGTSGYNEQFF	TGTGCCAGCAGCTTAGGTGGGACTAGCGGTTACAATGAGCAGTTCTTC
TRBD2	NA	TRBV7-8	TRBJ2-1	CASNHPWTSGGVEQFF	TGTGCCAGCAACCACCCATGGACTAGCGGAGGGGTGGAGCAGTTCTTC
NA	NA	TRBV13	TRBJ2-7	CASSPMGSYEQYF	TGTGCCAGCAGCCCTATGGGTTCCTACGAGCAGTACTTC
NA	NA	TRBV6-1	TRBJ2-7	CASTREASYEQYF	TGTGCCAGCACTCGAGAGGCCTCCTACGAGCAGTACTTC
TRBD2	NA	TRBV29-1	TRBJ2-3	CSVAGLLYSGTDTQYF	TGCAGCGTTGCGGGACTACTTTACTCGGGGACAGATACGCAGTATTTT
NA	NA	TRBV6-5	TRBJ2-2	CASSYTGPNTGELFF	TGTGCCAGCAGTTACACAGGGCCGAACACCGGGGAGCTGTTTTTT
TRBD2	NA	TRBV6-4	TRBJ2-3	CASAGVGTDTQYF	TGTGCCAGCGCGGGAGTCGGCACAGATACGCAGTATTTT
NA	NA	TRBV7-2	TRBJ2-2	CASSQLPGELFF	TGTGCCAGCAGCCAACTCCCCGGGGAGCTGTTTTTT
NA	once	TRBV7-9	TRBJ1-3	CASSLHDITSGNTIYF	TGTGCCAGCAGCTTACATGACATAACCTCTGGAAACACCATATATTTT
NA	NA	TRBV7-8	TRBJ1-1	CASSSILRGNTEAFF	TGTGCCAGCAGTTCCATATTGAGGGGGAACACTGAAGCTTTCTTT
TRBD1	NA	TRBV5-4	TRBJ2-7	CASSSAGGSYEQYF	TGTGCCAGCAGCTCGGCAGGGGGCTCCTACGAGCAGTACTTC
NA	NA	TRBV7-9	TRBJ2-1	CASSFSSERDEQFF	TGTGCCAGCAGCTTTTCTTCAGAAAGGGATGAGCAGTTCTTC
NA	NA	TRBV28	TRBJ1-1	CASSLMNTEAFF	TGTGCCAGCAGCTTGATGAACACTGAAGCTTTCTTT
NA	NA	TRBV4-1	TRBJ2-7	CASSQDGGQGMVSYEQYF	TGCGCCAGCAGCCAGGATGGAGGGCAGGGGATGGTCTCCTACGAGCAGTACTTC
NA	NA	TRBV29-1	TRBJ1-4	CSVEKGDEKLFF	TGCAGCGTCGAGAAGGGGGATGAAAAACTGTTTTTT
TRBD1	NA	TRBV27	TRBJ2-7	CASSLWTGEGEQYF	TGTGCCAGCAGTTTGTGGACAGGGGAAGGTGAGCAGTACTTC
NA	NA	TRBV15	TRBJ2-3	CATSQDYDTQYF	TGTGCCACCAGTCAGGACTACGATACGCAGTATTTT
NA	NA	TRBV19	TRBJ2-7	CASSPGRAYEQYF	TGTGCCAGTAGTCCTGGACGGGCTTACGAGCAGTACTTC
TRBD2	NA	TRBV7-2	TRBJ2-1	CASSFGLAGVNEQFF	TGTGCCAGCAGCTTTGGACTAGCGGGAGTCAATGAGCAGTTCTTC
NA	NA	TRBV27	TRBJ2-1	CASSQGGFYNEQFF	TGTGCCAGCAGTCAGGGGGGATTCTACAATGAGCAGTTCTTC
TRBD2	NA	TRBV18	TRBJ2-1	CASSPPASGTYEQFF	TGTGCCAGCTCACCACCTGCTAGCGGGACCTATGAGCAGTTCTTC
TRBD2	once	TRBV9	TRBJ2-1	CASSVKLAGVFDEQFF	TGTGCCAGCAGCGTTAAACTAGCGGGAGTTTTTGATGAGCAGTTCTTC
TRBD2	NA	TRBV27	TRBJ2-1	CASSSPGTSVSYNEQFF	TGTGCCAGCAGTTCACCCGGGACTAGCGTCTCCTACAATGAGCAGTTCTTC
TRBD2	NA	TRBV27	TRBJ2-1	CASSLEGTSGYNEQFF	TGTGCCAGCAGTTTAGAGGGCACTAGCGGGTACAATGAGCAGTTCTTC
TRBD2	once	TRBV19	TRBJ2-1	CASSTLAGGLGEQFF	TGTGCCAGTAGTACCTTAGCGGGAGGGCTCGGTGAGCAGTTCTTC
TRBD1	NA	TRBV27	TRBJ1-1	CASSTGVWDTEAFF	TGTGCCAGCAGTACAGGGGTCTGGGACACTGAAGCTTTCTTT
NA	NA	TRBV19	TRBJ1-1	CASSISGGGNTEAFF	TGTGCCAGTAGTATATCGGGGGGAGGGAACACTGAAGCTTTCTTT
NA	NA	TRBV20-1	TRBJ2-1	CSADHNEQFF	TGCAGTGCTGACCACAATGAGCAGTTCTTC
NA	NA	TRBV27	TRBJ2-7	CASSPTISAAADEQYF	TGTGCCAGCAGTCCCACTATTTCCGCTGCCGCTGACGAGCAGTACTTC
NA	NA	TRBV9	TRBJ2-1	CASSVEVSASDEQFF	TGTGCCAGCAGCGTAGAGGTTAGCGCCAGCGATGAGCAGTTCTTC
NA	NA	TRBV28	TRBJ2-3	CASSLSLLQGTQYF	TGTGCCAGCAGTTTAAGCCTCCTACAGGGTACGCAGTATTTT
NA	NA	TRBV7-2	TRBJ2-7	CASSLEFLYEQYF	TGTGCCAGCAGCTTAGAATTCCTTTACGAGCAGTACTTC
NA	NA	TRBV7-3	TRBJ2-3	CASSLTGQGTDTQYF	TGTGCCAGCAGCTTAACGGGACAAGGCACAGATACGCAGTATTTT
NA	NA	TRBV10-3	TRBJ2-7	CAISELKTSYEQYF	TGTGCCATCAGTGAGTTAAAGACTTCCTACGAGCAGTACTTC